These 30 T cell receptor beta chains originate from one sample sequenced in a study of OX40 agonist ivuxolimab in advanced cancers. The repertoire was sequenced with immunoSEQ multiplex PCR; TCRdb's copy has only in-frame clones and lacks some. Counted here are 75,000 to 100,000 clones, about four fifths occurring once; the ten biggest clones make up around 5.8%. Sample: CD4+ or CD8+ T cells sorted from blood, taken in a trial of the OX40 agonist ivuxolimab. These receptors all stem from an adult with an advanced solid tumor such as melanoma, head and neck, liver or kidney cancer.

The rearrangement uses TRBV11-3 and TRBJ2-3; a possible D gene is TRBD1 (5 bases). This CDR3 region has 13 residues. The germline V gene encodes CDR1 SGHNT and CDR2 YENEEA. Trimming removed 3 bases at V and 4 bases at J, with 8 bases between. The CDR3 region is CASSFRAPDTQYF. The CDR3 bases are TGTGCCAGCAGCTTCAGGGCCCCAGATACGCAGTATTTT. Full variable domain (outside the CDR3, taken from reference TRBV11-3 and TRBJ2-3): EAGVVQSPRYKIIEKKQPVAFWCNPISGHNTLYWYLQNLGQGPELLIRYENEEAVDDSQLPKDRFSAERLKGVDSTLKIQPAELGDSAVYLCASSFRAPDTQYFGPGTRLTVL.

The rearrangement uses TRBV12-5 and TRBJ2-5; a possible D gene is TRBD1 (6 bases). V dropped 1 base and J dropped 2 bases, with 11 bases sitting between them. Germline-derived CDR1 and CDR2 are LGHNT and FRNRAP. The CDR3 spans 15 residues. CDR3 DNA sequence: TGTGCTAGTGGTTTGGCCGGGACATTACAAGAGACCCAGTACTTC. As protein: CASGLAGTLQETQYF.

The gene calls are TRBV7-9 and TRBJ2-7; TRBD1 matches 9 bases. The germline CDR1 and CDR2 sequences are SEHNR and FQNEAQ (reference sequence). Losses at the gene ends were 3 bases for V and 1 base for J; bases not matched to a gene: 1. There are 14 residues in the CDR3. CDR3 sequence: CASSFGTGSYEQYF. The CDR3 DNA reads TGTGCCAGCAGCTTCGGGACAGGGTCCTACGAGCAGTACTTC.

J is TRBJ2-1 and V is TRBV9; a weak D match, TRBD1 (6 bases). V was trimmed by 2 bases and J by 4 bases, leaving 7 bases between them. Germline CDR1 SGDLS, CDR2 YYNGEE. CDR3 length equals 13 residues. CDR3 protein: CASSVGQYNEQFF. The CDR3 DNA is TGTGCCAGCAGCGTCGGACAGTACAATGAGCAGTTCTTC.

The chain is built from TRBV5-4 and TRBJ2-7; 11 bases align to TRBD2. CDR3 size: 17 residues. Per germline, CDR1 SGHNT and CDR2 YYREEE (reference sequence). Trimming removed 4 bases from V and 0 bases from J; junction bases left unmatched: 9. The chain's CDR3 is CASSIRSGGAGSYEQYF. CDR3 DNA sequence: TGTGCCAGCAGCATTCGTAGCGGGGGGGCCGGCTCCTACGAGCAGTACTTC.

The chain recombines TRBV5-1 with TRBJ1-4, with D maybe TRBD1 (6 bases). This CDR3 spans 15 amino acids. With 4 bases removed from V and 7 bases from J, the gap between germline ends came to 17 bases. Germline loops: CDR1 SGHRS, CDR2 YFSETQ. The CDR3 DNA sequence: TGCGCCAGCAGCGGCGGGACACCTCGGACTGAAAAACTGTTTTTT. It encodes CASSGGTPRTEKLFF.

The chain joins TRBV29-1 to TRBJ2-1; 7 bases line up with TRBD1. CDR1 is SQVTM and CDR2 is ANQGSEA in the germline V gene. Trimming at V came to 2 bases and at J to 6 bases, leaving 4 bases not matched to a gene. This CDR3 spans 13 amino acids. In DNA, the CDR3 is TGCAGCGTTGAACGACAGGGATTCAATGAGCAGTTCTTC. As protein: CSVERQGFNEQFF.

The chain couples TRBV27 to TRBJ2-7; possibly TRBD1 for D (5 bases). The CDR3 has 16 amino acids. V lost 7 bases and J 4 bases, leaving 23 bases between the germline ends. Germline V gene sequence: CDR1 MNHEY, CDR2 SMNVEV (reference sequence). CDR3 loop: CASNSPPTGSPYEQYF. As DNA, the CDR3 is TGTGCCAGCAATTCTCCCCCCACAGGCTCACCATACGAGCAGTACTTC.

The V gene is TRBV9, the J gene TRBJ2-3; no clear D. V was shortened by 7 bases and J by 1 base, with 13 bases between the two germline ends. There are 14 residues in the CDR3. CDR1 and CDR2 (germline): SGDLS, YYNGEE. CDR3 residues: CASGEHPGTDTQYF. In DNA, the CDR3 is TGTGCCAGCGGCGAGCATCCAGGCACAGATACGCAGTATTTT.

V is TRBV6-1 and J is TRBJ2-1, with TRBD1 matching over 7 bases. The germline CDR1 and CDR2 sequences are MNHNS and SASEGT. Trimming took 3 bases from V and 3 from J; bases not matched to a gene: 5. The CDR3 spans 15 residues. CDR3 loop: CASSETGTRYNEQFF. CDR3 nucleotide sequence: TGTGCCAGCAGTGAGACAGGGACGCGCTACAATGAGCAGTTCTTC.

The chain is built from TRBV7-9 and TRBJ2-7; D is ambiguous. Germline V CDR1 and CDR2: SEHNR, FQNEAQ (reference sequence). V dropped 4 bases and J dropped 3 bases, with 7 bases sitting between them. The CDR3 runs 12 residues. The chain's CDR3 is CASSSRVYEQYF. The CDR3 nucleotides are TGTGCCAGCAGCTCAAGAGTCTACGAGCAGTACTTC.

The rearrangement links TRBV11-3 to TRBJ2-7, with D possibly TRBD1 on 6 matching bases. V was cut by 3 bases and J by 6 bases, with 12 bases left in between. Germline lookup yields CDR1 SGHNT and CDR2 YENEEA. The CDR3 has 13 residues. CDR3 sequence (DNA): TGTGCCAGCAGCTTGGTACAGGGTACCGAGCAGTACTTC. Protein product: CASSLVQGTEQYF.

The chain combines TRBV27 with TRBJ1-5; 8 nucleotides agree with TRBD1. The germline CDR1 and CDR2 sequences are MNHEY and SMNVEV (reference sequence). J lost 5 bases, V lost 9 bases, and 9 bases had no gene match. The CDR3 covers 14 residues. CDR3 bases: TGTGCCAGTTGGGACAGGCGAGGGCATCAGCCCCAGCATTTT. It encodes CASWDRRGHQPQHF.

The genes are TRBV11-1 and TRBJ1-1; D is unresolved. This CDR3 comprises 14 residues. CDR1 and CDR2 (germline): SGHAT, FQDESV (reference sequence). Trimming removed 3 bases from V and 3 bases from J, with 11 bases in between. CDR3 sequence reads: CASSFFPDDTEAFF. As DNA, the CDR3 is TGTGCCAGCAGCTTCTTCCCGGACGACACTGAAGCTTTCTTT.

This chain joins TRBV15 and TRBJ2-3; 8 bases align to TRBD2. This CDR3 has 15 residues. Germline loops: CDR1 LNHNV, CDR2 YYDKDF (reference sequence). The trim removed 6 bases at V and 2 bases at J, leaving 7 bases unmatched. CDR3 sequence reads: CATSGAGVPTDTQYF. The CDR3 coding sequence is TGTGCCACCAGTGGAGCGGGGGTTCCCACAGATACGCAGTATTTT.

This clone is a singleton in its sample. The chain uses TRBV2 and TRBJ2-5, with a tentative D call TRBD1 (6 bases). Trimming removed 8 bases from V and 2 bases from J, with 9 bases in between. Germline V gives CDR1 SNHLY, CDR2 FYNNEI. This CDR3 contains 12 residues. The CDR3 nucleotides are TGTGCCAGCCGGACAGATCAAGAGACCCAGTACTTC. Protein sequence: CASRTDQETQYF.

The rearrangement uses TRBV18 and TRBJ1-1; 10 positions agree with TRBD1. With V trimmed by 6 bases and J by 3 bases, 4 bases remained unmatched. Germline V gene data show CDR1 as KGHSH and CDR2 as LQKENI. The CDR3 sequence is 14 residues long. Here the CDR3 DNA reads TGTGCCAGCTCGCTTGGACAGGGGGACACTGAAGCTTTCTTT. Protein: CASSLGQGDTEAFF. Combining the CDR3 with reference TRBV18 and TRBJ1-1 gives the whole variable domain NAGVMQNPRHLVRRRGQEARLRCSPMKGHSHVYWYRQLPEEGLKFMVYLQKENIIDESGMPKERFSAEFPKEGPSILRIQQVVRGDSAAYFCASSLGQGDTEAFFGQGTRLTVV.

The chain uses TRBV5-1 and TRBJ2-5, with TRBD2 matching over 9 bases. V gave up 1 base and J gave up 1 base; unmatched junction bases: 11. The CDR3 spans 18 residues. CDR1 is SGHRS and CDR2 is YFSETQ in the germline V gene. As DNA, the CDR3 is TGCGCCAGCAGCTTGCCATCCGGGACTAGCACTGCCCAAGAGACCCAGTACTTC. This codes for CASSLPSGTSTAQETQYF.

The chain recombines TRBV5-1 with TRBJ2-7; 7 nucleotides agree with TRBD1. This CDR3 is 14 amino acids long. Per germline, CDR1 SGHRS and CDR2 YFSETQ. V dropped 5 bases and J dropped 2; count of bases not matched to a gene: 7. The chain's CDR3 is CASRGGAGAYEQYF. As DNA, the CDR3 is TGCGCCAGCAGAGGGGGCGCAGGCGCCTACGAGCAGTACTTC.

This clone is a singleton in its sample. V is TRBV5-4 and J is TRBJ1-2; no clear D gene. Germline V gene sequence: CDR1 SGHNT, CDR2 YYREEE (reference sequence). The germline V and J ends were trimmed by 0 bases and 4 bases, with 7 bases remaining between them. This CDR3 is 13 amino acids long. The CDR3 DNA reads TGTGCCAGCAGCTTGGAAGGCTCCTATGGCTACACCTTC. It encodes CASSLEGSYGYTF. Using reference TRBV5-4 and TRBJ1-2 for the parts outside the CDR3, the full variable domain is ETGVTQSPTHLIKTRGQQVTLRCSSQSGHNTVSWYQQALGQGPQFIFQYYREEENGRGNFPPRFSGLQFPNYSSELNVNALELDDSALYLCASSLEGSYGYTFGSGTRLTVV.

The CDR3 DNA sequence: TGTGCCAGCAGCTTAATGGCACCCAACCTCAACGAGCAGTACTTC. Translating gives CASSLMAPNLNEQYF. The chain joins TRBV13 to TRBJ2-7; D uncertain. From germline, CDR1 is PRHDT and CDR2 FYEKMQ (reference sequence). The CDR3 consists of 15 residues. V dropped 2 bases and J dropped 5 bases, with 16 bases sitting between them.

The rearrangement uses TRBV5-6 and TRBJ1-5; TRBD1 aligns across 9 bases. The CDR3 is made up of 16 amino acids. Trimming removed 0 bases from V and 5 bases from J; junction bases left unmatched: 6. CDR1 and CDR2 (germline): SGHDT, YYEEEE. The DNA of the CDR3 is TGTGCCAGCAGCTTGGATCCTTGGACAGGGGATCAGCCCCAGCATTTT. This gives the protein CASSLDPWTGDQPQHF.

This chain links TRBV5-1 with TRBJ2-2, with D perhaps being TRBD1 or TRBD2 (6 bases each). Germline CDR1 SGHRS, CDR2 YFSETQ. The V and J ends lost 0 bases and 2 bases respectively, with 11 bases between them. This CDR3 has 16 amino acids. CDR3 in amino acids: CASSLAGDTNTGELFF. The CDR3 DNA follows: TGCGCCAGCAGCTTGGCGGGGGACACAAACACCGGGGAGCTGTTTTTT.

This clone was seen only a few times. This rearrangement joins TRBV5-1 to TRBJ1-4; the D gene is possibly TRBD1 (5 bases). V shed 7 bases and J shed 5 bases, with 9 bases lying between them. CDR3 length: 12 amino acids. The germline gives CDR1 SGHRS, CDR2 YFSETQ. The CDR3 reads CASGDGNEKLFF. The CDR3 bases are TGCGCCAGCGGGGACGGGAATGAAAAACTGTTTTTT.

V and J are TRBV19 and TRBJ2-7, with 9 nucleotides matching TRBD1. The CDR3 spans 14 residues. The V gene end was trimmed by 4 bases and the J gene end by 5 bases; junction bases not matched to a gene: 6. From germline, CDR1 is LNHDA and CDR2 SQIVND (reference sequence). CDR3: CASSRDRARDEQYF. CDR3 DNA: TGTGCCAGTAGTAGGGACAGGGCGAGGGACGAGCAGTACTTC.

This chain joins TRBV5-6 and TRBJ2-7, with D possibly matching TRBD2 (5 bases). The length of the CDR3 is 15 residues. Germline CDR1 and CDR2: SGHDT and YYEEEE. The ends were cut back, 4 bases at V and 0 bases at J, with 14 bases in the middle. CDR3 in amino acids: CASSVPGSSSYEQYF. The CDR3 DNA is TGTGCCAGCAGCGTTCCGGGATCAAGCTCCTACGAGCAGTACTTC.

The J gene is TRBJ2-1, the V gene TRBV7-7, with 8 bases fitting TRBD2. From germline, CDR1 is SSHAT and CDR2 FNYEAQ (reference sequence). CDR3 size: 17 residues. After removal of 2 bases from V and 8 bases from J, the junction contained 14 bases not matched to a gene. The CDR3 nucleotides read TGTGCCAGCAGCTTACGTGGGGGAACTAGCGGTCCCGATGAGCAGTTCTTC. Its translation is CASSLRGGTSGPDEQFF. The full variable domain, with the rest looked up from reference TRBV7-7 and TRBJ2-1, is GAGVSQSPRYKVTKRGQDVTLRCDPISSHATLYWYQQALGQGPEFLTYFNYEAQPDKSGLPSDRFSAERPEGSISTLTIQRTEQRDSAMYRCASSLRGGTSGPDEQFFGPGTRLTVL.

This rearrangement joins TRBV19 to TRBJ1-2; D is unresolved. The CDR3 spans 13 residues. With 1 base removed from V and 7 bases from J, the gap between germline ends came to 10 bases. Germline values: CDR1 LNHDA, CDR2 SQIVND (reference sequence). CDR3 bases: TGTGCCAGTAGTATAGTTGGGAGTCCTGGCTACACCTTC. The encoded protein is CASSIVGSPGYTF. The variable domain in full, completed from reference TRBV19 and TRBJ1-2, reads DGGITQSPKYLFRKEGQNVTLSCEQNLNHDAMYWYRQDPGQGLRLIYYSQIVNDFQKGDIAEGYSVSREKKESFPLTVTSAQKNPTAFYLCASSIVGSPGYTFGSGTRLTVV.

The V gene is TRBV9, the J gene TRBJ2-5; 9 bases map to TRBD1. Germline lookup yields CDR1 SGDLS and CDR2 YYNGEE. Trimming took 4 bases from V and 5 from J; bases not matched to a gene: 6. The CDR3 has 14 amino acids. The CDR3 loop reads CASSTGTGRETQYF. The CDR3 bases are TGTGCCAGCAGCACCGGGACAGGGCGGGAGACCCAGTACTTC.

This sequence joins TRBV20-1 and TRBJ2-1, with D possibly matching TRBD1 (5 bases). The V and J ends lost 6 bases and 6 bases respectively, with 9 bases between them. Germline loops: CDR1 DFQATT, CDR2 SNEGSKA (reference sequence). The CDR3 spans 11 residues. The CDR3 DNA reads TGCAGTGCAACCCAGGGCAATGAGCAGTTCTTC. Amino acid sequence: CSATQGNEQFF.